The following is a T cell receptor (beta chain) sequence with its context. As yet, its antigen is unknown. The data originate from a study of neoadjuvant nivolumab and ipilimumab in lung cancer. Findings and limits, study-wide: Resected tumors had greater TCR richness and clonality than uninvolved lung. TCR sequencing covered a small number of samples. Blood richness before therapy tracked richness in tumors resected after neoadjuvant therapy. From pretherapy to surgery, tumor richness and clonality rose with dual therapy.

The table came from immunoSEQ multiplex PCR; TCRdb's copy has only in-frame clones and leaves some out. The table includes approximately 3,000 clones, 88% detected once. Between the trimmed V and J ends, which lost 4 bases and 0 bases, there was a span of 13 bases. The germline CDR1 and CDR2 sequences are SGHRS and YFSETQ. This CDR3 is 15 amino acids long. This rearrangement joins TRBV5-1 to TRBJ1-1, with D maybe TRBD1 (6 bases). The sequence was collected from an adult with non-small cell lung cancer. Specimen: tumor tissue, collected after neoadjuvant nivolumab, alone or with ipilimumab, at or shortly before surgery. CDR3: CASSAPTGMNTEAFF. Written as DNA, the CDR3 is TGCGCCAGCAGCGCCCCGACAGGTATGAACACTGAAGCTTTCTTT.